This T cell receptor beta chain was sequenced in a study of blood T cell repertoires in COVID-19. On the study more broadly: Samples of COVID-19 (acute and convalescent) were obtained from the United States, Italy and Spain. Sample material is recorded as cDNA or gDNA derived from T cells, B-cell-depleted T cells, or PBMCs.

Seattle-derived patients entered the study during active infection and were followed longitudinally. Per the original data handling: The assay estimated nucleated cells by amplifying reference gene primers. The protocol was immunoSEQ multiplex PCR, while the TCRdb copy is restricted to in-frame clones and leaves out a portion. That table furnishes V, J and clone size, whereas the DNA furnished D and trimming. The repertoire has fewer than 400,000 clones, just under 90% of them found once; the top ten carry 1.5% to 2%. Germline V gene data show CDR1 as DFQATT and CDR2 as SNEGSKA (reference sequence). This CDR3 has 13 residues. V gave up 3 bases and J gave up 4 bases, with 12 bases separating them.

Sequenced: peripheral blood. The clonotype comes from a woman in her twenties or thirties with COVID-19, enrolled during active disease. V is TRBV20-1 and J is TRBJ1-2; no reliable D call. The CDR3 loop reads CSASDQTPYGYTF. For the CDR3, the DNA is TGCAGTGCTAGTGATCAGACTCCCTATGGCTACACCTTC.